The subject of this entry is one TCR beta chain. Other nucleotide sequences in the sample specify the same CDR3. Both 60 Vbeta primers and 13 Jbeta primers went into the PCR. The protocol was immunoSEQ multiplex PCR, while the TCRdb copy is restricted to in-frame clones and leaves out a portion. The sample gives around 130,000 clones, 74% of which show up once; around 6.6% is in the top ten. The data were taken from a study of cytomegalovirus exposure and HLA in healthy donors. V gave up 2 bases and J gave up 2 bases, with 6 bases separating them. This CDR3 region has 13 residues. CDR1 is SGHRS, CDR2 YFSETQ, per germline.

V and J are TRBV5-1 and TRBJ2-3; D not certain. The sequenced sample consisted of PBMCs. The clonotype was recovered from a man in his forties in good health and CMV-seropositive. The CDR3 DNA is TGCGCCAGCAGCTTTCGAGACACAGATACGCAGTATTTT. Translated, it gives CASSFRDTDTQYF.